These 14 T cell receptor beta chains share one sample of origin, sequenced in a study of OX40 agonist ivuxolimab in advanced cancers. Profiling relied on immunoSEQ multiplex PCR, and the TCRdb table lists in-frame clones only, not all of them. Counted here are some 68,000 clones, more than 75% occurring once; the ten biggest clones make up 3.5% to 4.5%. The source was CD4+ or CD8+ T cells sorted from blood, collected in a trial of the OX40 agonist ivuxolimab. The origin of the receptors is an adult with an advanced solid tumor such as melanoma, head and neck, liver or kidney cancer.

With respect to this clone: Other DNA sequences within the sample encode an identical CDR3. The chain recombines TRBV5-6 with TRBJ1-1, with D uncertain. The length of the CDR3 is 12 residues. V shed 1 base and J shed 5 bases, with 6 bases lying between them. The V gene's germline CDR1 is SGHDT and CDR2 YYEEEE. CDR3 in DNA: TGTGCCAGCAGCTTGCGGGGAACTGAAGCTTTCTTT. As protein: CASSLRGTEAFF. The variable domain in full, with the rest retrieved from reference TRBV5-6 and TRBJ1-1, is DAGVTQSPTHLIKTRGQQVTLRCSPKSGHDTVSWYQQALGQGPQFIFQYYEEEERQRGNFPDRFSGHQFPNYSSELNVNALLLGDSALYLCASSLRGTEAFFGQGTRLTVV.

The chain links TRBV19 to TRBJ1-2; weak D call: TRBD1 (6 bases). The CDR3 has 14 residues. Germline assignment: CDR1 LNHDA and CDR2 SQIVND (reference sequence). V was cut by 9 bases and J by 3 bases, with 17 bases left in between. Here the CDR3 reads CASQSTQGDYGYTF. CDR3 nucleotide sequence: TGTGCCAGCCAATCTACACAGGGCGACTATGGCTACACCTTC.

The CDR3 is CASSVDRADYGYTF. CDR3 DNA: TGCGCCAGCAGCGTGGACAGGGCGGACTATGGCTACACCTTC. The chain couples TRBV5-1 to TRBJ1-2, with 8 bases fitting TRBD1. J gave up 3 bases and V 4 bases, and 5 bases lay outside the gene matches. Germline V lookup: CDR1 SGHRS, CDR2 YFSETQ. The CDR3 has 14 amino acids.

The chain is built from TRBV18 and TRBJ1-1, with D perhaps TRBD1 (6 bases). Trimming took off 3 bases at V and 4 bases at J, with 15 bases between the two ends. The V gene's germline CDR1 is KGHSH and CDR2 LQKENI. The CDR3 length is 15 residues. CDR3 protein: CASSPSQGDVTEAFF. CDR3 nucleotide sequence: TGTGCCAGCTCACCGTCACAGGGTGATGTCACTGAAGCTTTCTTT.

This clone occurred a few times. The chain is built from TRBV7-2 and TRBJ1-1, with TRBD1 matching 7 bases. The CDR3 totals 16 residues. The J segment lost 0 bases and the V segment lost 5 bases, leaving 9 bases of the junction unmatched. Germline V gene data show CDR1 as SGHTA and CDR2 as FQGNSA. As DNA, the CDR3 is TGTGCCAGCAGCCCGGGGACAGCCAGGATGAACACTGAAGCTTTCTTT. Translation: CASSPGTARMNTEAFF.

J is TRBJ2-7 and V is TRBV11-2, with a weak D call TRBD1 (5 bases). The germline CDR1 and CDR2 sequences are SGHAT and FQNNGV. CDR3 size: 13 residues. V dropped 5 bases and J dropped 2 bases, with 10 bases sitting between them. CDR3 sequence (DNA): TGTGCCAGCAGCGTGGACAACCCCTACGAGCAGTACTTC. Its protein is CASSVDNPYEQYF.

This chain uses TRBV11-2 with TRBJ2-7, with D perhaps matching TRBD1 or TRBD2 (5 bases each). V dropped 5 bases and J dropped 1 base, with 12 bases sitting between them. CDR1 is SGHAT and CDR2 is FQNNGV in the germline V gene. This CDR3 spans 14 amino acids. This chain's CDR3 is CASSRTRGSYEQYF. The CDR3 DNA follows: TGTGCCAGCAGCCGGACACGGGGATCCTACGAGCAGTACTTC. The entire variable domain, with the rest obtained from reference TRBV11-2 and TRBJ2-7, is as follows: EAGVAQSPRYKIIEKRQSVAFWCNPISGHATLYWYQQILGQGPKLLIQFQNNGVVDDSQLPKDRFSAERLKGVDSTLKIQPAKLEDSAVYLCASSRTRGSYEQYFGPGTRLTVT.

V and J are TRBV9 and TRBJ1-3; 7 bases fit TRBD1. Germline trimming cut 0 bases from V and 6 bases from J; bases unmatched to any gene: 6. The CDR3 is 15 residues long. The germline V gene has CDR1 SGDLS and CDR2 YYNGEE. CDR3 region: CASSVAAGGENTIYF. Here the CDR3 DNA reads TGTGCCAGCAGCGTAGCGGCAGGGGGGGAAAACACCATATATTTT.

The chain uses TRBV7-3 and TRBJ2-7; no clear D. The CDR3 spans 13 residues. CDR1 and CDR2 from the germline V gene are SGHTA and FQGTGA. Trimming shortened V by 3 bases and J by 0 bases, and 6 bases separated the two germline ends. The CDR3 region has the DNA TGTGCCAGCAGCTTCGCTGCCTCCTACGAGCAGTACTTC. This codes for CASSFAASYEQYF.

The genes are TRBV7-2 and TRBJ1-2, with D possibly TRBD1 on 5 matching bases. This CDR3 is 13 amino acids long. V lost 5 bases to trimming and J lost 3 bases, with 10 bases between them. CDR1 and CDR2 (germline): SGHTA, FQGNSA. The DNA for the CDR3 is TGTGCCAGCAGCCCCGACAGAGACTATGGCTACACCTTC. Protein product: CASSPDRDYGYTF.

This chain connects TRBV29-1 to TRBJ1-1; D is unresolved. The CDR3 is made up of 10 amino acids. V was shortened by 2 bases and J by 4 bases, with 2 bases between the two germline ends. Germline V gene lookup returns CDR1 SQVTM and CDR2 ANQGSEA. The CDR3 is CSVEFTEAFF. The DNA for the CDR3 is TGCAGCGTTGAATTCACTGAAGCTTTCTTT. Variable domain in full (rest from reference TRBV29-1 and TRBJ1-1): SAVISQKPSRDICQRGTSLTIQCQVDSQVTMMFWYRQQPGQSLTLIATANQGSEATYESGFVIDKFPISRPNLTFSTLTVSNMSPEDSSIYLCSVEFTEAFFGQGTRLTVV.

The chain has TRBV28 and TRBJ2-1, with D perhaps given as TRBD1 or TRBD2 (7 bases each). Germline lookup yields CDR1 MDHEN and CDR2 SYDVKM. V dropped 5 bases and J dropped 6 bases, with 14 bases sitting between them. The CDR3 has 14 residues. The CDR3 DNA reads as TGTGCCAGCAGTGAGCGGGACAGACTCAATGAGCAGTTCTTC. The encoded protein is CASSERDRLNEQFF. The full variable domain, with the rest looked up from reference TRBV28 and TRBJ2-1, is DVKVTQSSRYLVKRTGEKVFLECVQDMDHENMFWYRQDPGLGLRLIYFSYDVKMKEKGDIPEGYSVSREKKERFSLILESASTNQTSMYLCASSERDRLNEQFFGPGTRLTVL.

The J gene is TRBJ2-5, the V gene TRBV13; TRBD1 is a possible D gene (6 bases). CDR1 is PRHDT and CDR2 is FYEKMQ in the germline V gene (reference sequence). Trimming shortened V by 0 bases and J by 4 bases, and 18 bases separated the two germline ends. CDR3 size: 17 residues. The CDR3 sequence is CASSLGRTAIVPETQYF. The CDR3 DNA reads as TGTGCCAGCAGCTTAGGCCGGACAGCGATTGTTCCAGAGACCCAGTACTTC.

This clone has only one observation. The sample contains more than one DNA sequence encoding this CDR3. The chain couples TRBV5-1 to TRBJ2-1, with D unclear. V lost 0 bases and J lost 4, with 8 bases in between. In germline, CDR1 is SGHRS, CDR2 YFSETQ. The CDR3 sequence is 14 residues long. CDR3 sequence: CASSLEGSYNEQFF. The CDR3 DNA reads as TGCGCCAGCAGCTTGGAAGGCAGTTACAATGAGCAGTTCTTC.